This T cell receptor beta chain is from a study of shared clonotypes between healthy human individuals. This table comes from immunoSEQ multiplex PCR, and its TCRdb copy is limited to in-frame clones, with some not included. The repertoire consists of around 1,900,000 clones, with around 93% occurring once and the leading ten covering around 1.8%. Trimming removed 5 bases at V and 1 base at J, with 8 bases between. Germline V gene data show CDR1 as SGDLS and CDR2 as YYNGEE. The CDR3 covers 13 residues. CD45RO-negative cells were positively selected for CCR7, leaving out terminally differentiated effector memory CD45RA+ cells.

The sample comprised naive CD8+ T cells from PBMCs. This sequence was found in a man between 18 and 29 years old in good health. Some clones in this sample may be carry-over from other donors' samples. This chain links TRBV9 with TRBJ2-3, with a possible D match to TRBD2 (5 bases). In DNA form, the CDR3 reads TGTGCCAGCAGGGAAGCGGGCACAGATACGCAGTATTTT. Protein sequence: CASREAGTDTQYF. Using reference TRBV9 and TRBJ2-3 for the parts outside the CDR3, the full variable domain is DSGVTQTPKHLITATGQRVTLRCSPRSGDLSVYWYQQSLDQGLQFLIQYYNGEERAKGNILERFSAQQFPDLHSELNLSSLELGDSALYFCASREAGTDTQYFGPGTRLTVL.